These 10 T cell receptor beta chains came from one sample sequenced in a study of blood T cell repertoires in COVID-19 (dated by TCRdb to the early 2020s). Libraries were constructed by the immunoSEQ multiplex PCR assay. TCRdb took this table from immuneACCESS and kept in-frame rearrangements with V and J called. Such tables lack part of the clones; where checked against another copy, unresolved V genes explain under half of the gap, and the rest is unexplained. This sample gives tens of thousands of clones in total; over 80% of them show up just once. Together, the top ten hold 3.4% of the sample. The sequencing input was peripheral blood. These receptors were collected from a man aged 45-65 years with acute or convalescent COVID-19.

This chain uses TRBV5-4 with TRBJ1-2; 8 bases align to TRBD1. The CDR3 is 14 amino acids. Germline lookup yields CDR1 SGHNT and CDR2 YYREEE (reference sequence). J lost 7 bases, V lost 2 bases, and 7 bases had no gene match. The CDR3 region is CASSLKDRELGYTF. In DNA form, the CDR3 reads TGTGCCAGCAGCTTAAAGGACAGGGAGCTTGGCTACACCTTC. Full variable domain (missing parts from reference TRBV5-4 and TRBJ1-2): ETGVTQSPTHLIKTRGQQVTLRCSSQSGHNTVSWYQQALGQGPQFIFQYYREEENGRGNFPPRFSGLQFPNYSSELNVNALELDDSALYLCASSLKDRELGYTFGSGTRLTVV.

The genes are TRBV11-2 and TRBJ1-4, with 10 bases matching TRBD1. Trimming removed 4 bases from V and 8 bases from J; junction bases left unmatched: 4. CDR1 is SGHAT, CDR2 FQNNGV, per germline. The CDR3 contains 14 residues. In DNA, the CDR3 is TGTGCCAGCAGCTCAAGGACAGGGGGGGAAAAACTGTTTTTT. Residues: CASSSRTGGEKLFF.

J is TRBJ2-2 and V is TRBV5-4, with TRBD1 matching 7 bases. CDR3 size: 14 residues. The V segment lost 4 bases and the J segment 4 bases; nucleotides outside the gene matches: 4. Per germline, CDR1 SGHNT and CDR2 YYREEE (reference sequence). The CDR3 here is CASSADRVTGELFF. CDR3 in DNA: TGTGCCAGCAGCGCCGACAGGGTCACCGGGGAGCTGTTTTTT.

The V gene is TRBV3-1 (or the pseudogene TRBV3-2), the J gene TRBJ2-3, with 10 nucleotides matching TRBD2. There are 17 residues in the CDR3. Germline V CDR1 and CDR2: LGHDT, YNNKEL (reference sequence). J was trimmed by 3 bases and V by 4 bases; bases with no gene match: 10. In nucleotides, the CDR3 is TGTGCCAGCAGCCCCCGCGAAAGCGGGGGGGTGACAGATACGCAGTATTTT. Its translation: CASSPRESGGVTDTQYF.

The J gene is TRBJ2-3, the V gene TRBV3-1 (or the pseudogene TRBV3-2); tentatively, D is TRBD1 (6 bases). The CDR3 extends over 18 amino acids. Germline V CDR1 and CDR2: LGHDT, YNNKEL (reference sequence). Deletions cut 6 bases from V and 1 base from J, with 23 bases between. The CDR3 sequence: CASSEGADSKRGTDTQYF. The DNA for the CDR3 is TGTGCCAGCAGTGAAGGCGCGGACAGTAAGAGGGGCACAGATACGCAGTATTTT.

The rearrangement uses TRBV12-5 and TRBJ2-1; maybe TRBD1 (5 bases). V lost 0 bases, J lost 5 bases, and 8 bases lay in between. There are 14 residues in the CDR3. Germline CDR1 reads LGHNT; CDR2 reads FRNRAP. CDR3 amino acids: CASGLVQGHNEQFF. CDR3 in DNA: TGTGCTAGTGGTTTGGTCCAGGGCCACAATGAGCAGTTCTTC.

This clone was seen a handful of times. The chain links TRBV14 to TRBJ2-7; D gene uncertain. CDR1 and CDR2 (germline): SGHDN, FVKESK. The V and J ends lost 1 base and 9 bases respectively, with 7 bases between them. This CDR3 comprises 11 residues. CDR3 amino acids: CASSQGLTQYF. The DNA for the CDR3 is TGTGCCAGCAGCCAAGGACTGACGCAGTACTTC.

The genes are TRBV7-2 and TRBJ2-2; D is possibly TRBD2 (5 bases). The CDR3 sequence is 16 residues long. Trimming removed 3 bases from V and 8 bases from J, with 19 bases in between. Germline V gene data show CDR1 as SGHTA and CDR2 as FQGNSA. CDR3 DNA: TGTGCCAGCAGCTTGAGGGTCGGCCCCGAATCGGGGGAGCTGTTTTTT. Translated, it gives CASSLRVGPESGELFF. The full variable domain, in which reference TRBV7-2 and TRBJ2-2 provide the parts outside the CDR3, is GAGVSQSPSNKVTEKGKDVELRCDPISGHTALYWYRQSLGQGLEFLIYFQGNSAPDKSGLPSDRFSAERTGGSVSTLTIQRTQQEDSAVYLCASSLRVGPESGELFFGEGSRLTVL.

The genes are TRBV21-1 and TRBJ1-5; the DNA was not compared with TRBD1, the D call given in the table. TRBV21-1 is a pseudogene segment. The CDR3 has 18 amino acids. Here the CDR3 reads CASSKAQDVPHENQPQHF. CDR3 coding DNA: TGTGCCAGCAGCAAAGCCCAGGATGTCCCTCATGAAAATCAGCCCCAGCATTTT.

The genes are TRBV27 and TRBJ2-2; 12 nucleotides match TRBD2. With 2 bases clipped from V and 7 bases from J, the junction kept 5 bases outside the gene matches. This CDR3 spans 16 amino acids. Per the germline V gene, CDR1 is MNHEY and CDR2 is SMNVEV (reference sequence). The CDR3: CASSLLLAGGVGELFF. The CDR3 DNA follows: TGTGCCAGCAGTTTACTTCTAGCGGGAGGGGTCGGGGAGCTGTTTTTT.